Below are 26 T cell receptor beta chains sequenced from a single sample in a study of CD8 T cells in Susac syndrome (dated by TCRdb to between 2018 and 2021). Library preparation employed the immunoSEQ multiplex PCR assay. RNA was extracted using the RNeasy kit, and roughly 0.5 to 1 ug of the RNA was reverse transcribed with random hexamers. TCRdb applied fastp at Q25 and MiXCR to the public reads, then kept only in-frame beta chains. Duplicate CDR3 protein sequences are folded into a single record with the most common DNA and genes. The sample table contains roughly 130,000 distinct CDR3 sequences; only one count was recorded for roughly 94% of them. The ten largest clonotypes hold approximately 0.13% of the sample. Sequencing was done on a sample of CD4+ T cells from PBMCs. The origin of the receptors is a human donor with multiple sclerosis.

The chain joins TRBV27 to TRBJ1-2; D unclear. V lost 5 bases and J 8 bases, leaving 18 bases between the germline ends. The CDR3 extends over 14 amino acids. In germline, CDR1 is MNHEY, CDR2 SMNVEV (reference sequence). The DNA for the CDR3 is TGTGCCAGCAGTCCCCTCGACCGATTGGGGGGCTACACCTTC. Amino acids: CASSPLDRLGGYTF.

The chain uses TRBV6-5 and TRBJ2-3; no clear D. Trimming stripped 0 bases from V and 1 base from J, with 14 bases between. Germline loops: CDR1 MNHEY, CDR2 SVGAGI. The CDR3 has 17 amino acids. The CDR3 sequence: CASSYSIGAPGTDTQYF. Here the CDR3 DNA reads TGTGCCAGCAGTTACTCGATAGGAGCTCCCGGCACAGATACGCAGTATTTT.

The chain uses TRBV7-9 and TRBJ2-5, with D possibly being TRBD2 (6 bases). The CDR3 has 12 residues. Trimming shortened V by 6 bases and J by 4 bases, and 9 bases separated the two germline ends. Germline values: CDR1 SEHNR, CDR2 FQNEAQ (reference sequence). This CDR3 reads CASSRLGETQYF. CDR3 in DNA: TGTGCCAGCAGTCGACTAGGAGAGACCCAGTACTTC.

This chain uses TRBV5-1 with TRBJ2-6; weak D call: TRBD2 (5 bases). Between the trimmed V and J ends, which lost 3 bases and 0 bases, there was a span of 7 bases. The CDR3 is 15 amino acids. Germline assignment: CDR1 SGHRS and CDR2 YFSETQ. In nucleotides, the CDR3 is TGCGCCAGCAGCTGGGAGTTCTCTGGGGCCAACGTCCTGACTTTC. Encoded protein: CASSWEFSGANVLTF.

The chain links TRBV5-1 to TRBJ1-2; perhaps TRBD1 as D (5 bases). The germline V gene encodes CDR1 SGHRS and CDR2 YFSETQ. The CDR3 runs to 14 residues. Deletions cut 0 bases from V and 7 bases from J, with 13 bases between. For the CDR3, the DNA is TGCGCCAGCAGCTTGGAGGGTCGGGGCGCTGGCTACACCTTC. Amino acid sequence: CASSLEGRGAGYTF.

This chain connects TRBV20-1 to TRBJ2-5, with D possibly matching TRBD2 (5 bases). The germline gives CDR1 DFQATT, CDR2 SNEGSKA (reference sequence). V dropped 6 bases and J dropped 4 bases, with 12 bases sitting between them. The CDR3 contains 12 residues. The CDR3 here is CSAGSGAETQYF. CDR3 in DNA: TGCAGTGCGGGGAGTGGAGCAGAGACCCAGTACTTC.

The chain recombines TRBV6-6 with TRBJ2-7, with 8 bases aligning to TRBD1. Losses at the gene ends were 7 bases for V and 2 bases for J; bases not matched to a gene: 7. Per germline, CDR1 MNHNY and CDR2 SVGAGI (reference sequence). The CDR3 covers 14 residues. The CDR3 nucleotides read TGTGCCAGCAACGGACAGGGTTTGCCCTACGAGCAGTACTTC. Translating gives CASNGQGLPYEQYF.

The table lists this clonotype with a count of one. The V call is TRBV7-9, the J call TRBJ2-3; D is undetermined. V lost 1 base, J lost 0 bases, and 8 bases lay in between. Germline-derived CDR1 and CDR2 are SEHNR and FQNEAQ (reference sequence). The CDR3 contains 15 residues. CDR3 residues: CASSLVTPSTDTQYF. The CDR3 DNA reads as TGTGCCAGCAGCTTAGTGACACCTAGCACAGATACGCAGTATTTT.

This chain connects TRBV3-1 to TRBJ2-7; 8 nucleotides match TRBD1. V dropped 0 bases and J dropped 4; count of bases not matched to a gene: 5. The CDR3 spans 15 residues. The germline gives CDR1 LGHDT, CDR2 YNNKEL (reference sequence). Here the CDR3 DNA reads TGTGCCAGCAGCCAAGAAGGACAGGGCTTATACGAGCAGTACTTC. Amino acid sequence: CASSQEGQGLYEQYF.

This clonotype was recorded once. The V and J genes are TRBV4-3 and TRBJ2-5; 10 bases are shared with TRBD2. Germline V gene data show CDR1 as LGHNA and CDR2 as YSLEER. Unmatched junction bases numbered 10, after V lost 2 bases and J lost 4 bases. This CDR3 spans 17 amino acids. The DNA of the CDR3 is TGCGCCAGCAGCCAACAGGCCCGTAGCGGGGGGTCAGAGACCCAGTACTTC. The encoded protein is CASSQQARSGGSETQYF.

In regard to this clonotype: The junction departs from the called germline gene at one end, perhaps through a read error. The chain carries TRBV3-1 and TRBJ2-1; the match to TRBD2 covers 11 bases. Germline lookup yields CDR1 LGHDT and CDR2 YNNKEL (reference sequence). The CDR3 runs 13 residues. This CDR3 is CASSRQLAGDTAF. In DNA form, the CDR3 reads TGTGCCAGCAGCCGACAACTAGCGGGGGATACGGCCTTC.

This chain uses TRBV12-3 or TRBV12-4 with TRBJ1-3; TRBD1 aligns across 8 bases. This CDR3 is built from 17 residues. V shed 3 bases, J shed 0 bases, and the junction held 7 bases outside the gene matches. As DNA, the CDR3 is TGTGCCAGCAGTTTTATGCCAGGGGGCGCCTCTGGAAACACCATATATTTT. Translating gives CASSFMPGGASGNTIYF.

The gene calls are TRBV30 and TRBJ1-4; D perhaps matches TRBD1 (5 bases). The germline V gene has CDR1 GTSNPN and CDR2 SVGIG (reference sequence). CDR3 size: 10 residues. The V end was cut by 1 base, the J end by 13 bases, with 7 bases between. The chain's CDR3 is CAWSGQLLFF. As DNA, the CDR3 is TGTGCCTGGAGTGGACAGTTACTGTTTTTT. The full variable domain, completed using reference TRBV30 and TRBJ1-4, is SQTIHQWPATLVQPVGSPLSLECTVEGTSNPNLYWYRQAAGRGLQLLFYSVGIGQISSEVPQNLSASRPQDRQFILSSKKLLLSDSGFYLCAWSGQLLFFGSGTQLSVL.

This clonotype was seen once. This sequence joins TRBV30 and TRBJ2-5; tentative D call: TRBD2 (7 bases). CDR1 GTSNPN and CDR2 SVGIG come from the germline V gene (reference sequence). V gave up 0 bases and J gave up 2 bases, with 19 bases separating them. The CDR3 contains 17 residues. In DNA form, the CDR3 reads TGTGCCTGGAGTGTAGAGAGGGCGGGGGCCCTTCAAGAGACCCAGTACTTC. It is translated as CAWSVERAGALQETQYF.

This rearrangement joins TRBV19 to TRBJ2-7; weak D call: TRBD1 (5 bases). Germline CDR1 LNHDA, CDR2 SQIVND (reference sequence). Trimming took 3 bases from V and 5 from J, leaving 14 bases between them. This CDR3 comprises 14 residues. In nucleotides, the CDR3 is TGTGCCAGTAGTATGGGTCAGGGTGTCGACGAGCAGTACTTC. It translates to CASSMGQGVDEQYF.

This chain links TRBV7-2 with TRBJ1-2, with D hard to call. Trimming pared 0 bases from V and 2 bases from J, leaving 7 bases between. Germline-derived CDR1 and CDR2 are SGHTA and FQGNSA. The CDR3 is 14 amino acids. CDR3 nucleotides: TGTGCCAGCAGCTTAGCGGGAGTCAACTATGGCTACACCTTC. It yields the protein CASSLAGVNYGYTF.

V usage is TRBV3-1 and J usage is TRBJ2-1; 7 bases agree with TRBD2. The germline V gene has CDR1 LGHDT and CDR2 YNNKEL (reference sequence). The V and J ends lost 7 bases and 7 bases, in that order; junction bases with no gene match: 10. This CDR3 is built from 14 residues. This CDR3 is CASTKAGSGNEQFF. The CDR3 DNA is TGTGCCAGCACAAAAGCGGGGTCGGGAAATGAGCAGTTCTTC.

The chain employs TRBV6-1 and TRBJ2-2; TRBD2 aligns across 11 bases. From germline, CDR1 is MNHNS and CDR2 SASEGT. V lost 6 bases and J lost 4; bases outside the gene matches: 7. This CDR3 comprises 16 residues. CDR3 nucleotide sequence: TGTGCCAGCAGATCTTTAGCGGGAGGGATCACCGGGGAGCTGTTTTTT. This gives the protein CASRSLAGGITGELFF.

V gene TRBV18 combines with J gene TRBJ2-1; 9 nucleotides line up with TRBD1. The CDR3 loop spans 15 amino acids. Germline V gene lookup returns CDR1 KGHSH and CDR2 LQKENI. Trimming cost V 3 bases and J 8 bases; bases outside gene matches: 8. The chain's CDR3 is CASSPRDRAVHEQFF. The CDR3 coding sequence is TGTGCCAGCTCACCCCGGGACAGGGCAGTCCATGAGCAGTTCTTC.

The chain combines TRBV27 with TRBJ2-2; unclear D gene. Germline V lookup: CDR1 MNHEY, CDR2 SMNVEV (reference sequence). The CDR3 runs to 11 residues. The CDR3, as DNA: TGTGCGTATTGGGACACCGGGGAGCTGTTTTTT. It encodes CAYWDTGELFF.

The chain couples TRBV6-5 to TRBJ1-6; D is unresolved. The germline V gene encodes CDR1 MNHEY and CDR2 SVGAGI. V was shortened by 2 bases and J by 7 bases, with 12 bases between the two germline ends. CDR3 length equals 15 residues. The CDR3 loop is CASSYGGGRNSPLHF. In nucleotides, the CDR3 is TGTGCCAGCAGTTACGGAGGAGGGAGAAATTCACCCCTCCACTTT.

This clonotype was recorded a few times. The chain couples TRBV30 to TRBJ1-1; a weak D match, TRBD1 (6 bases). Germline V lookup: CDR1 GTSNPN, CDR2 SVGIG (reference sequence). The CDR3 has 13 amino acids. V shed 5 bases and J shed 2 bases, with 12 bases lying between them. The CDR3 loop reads CAWDRDTNTEAFF. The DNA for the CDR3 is TGTGCCTGGGACCGGGACACCAACACTGAAGCTTTCTTT.

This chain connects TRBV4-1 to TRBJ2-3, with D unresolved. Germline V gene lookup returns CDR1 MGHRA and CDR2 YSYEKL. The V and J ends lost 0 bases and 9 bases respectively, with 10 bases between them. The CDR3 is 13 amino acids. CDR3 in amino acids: CASSQDPVDTQYF. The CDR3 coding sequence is TGCGCCAGCAGCCAAGATCCTGTAGACACGCAGTATTTT.

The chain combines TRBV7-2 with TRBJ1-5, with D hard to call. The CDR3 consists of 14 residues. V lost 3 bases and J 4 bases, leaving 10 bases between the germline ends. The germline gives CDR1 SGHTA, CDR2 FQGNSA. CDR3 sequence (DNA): TGTGCCAGCAGCTTCGACTCTACTAATCAGCCCCAGCATTTT. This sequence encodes CASSFDSTNQPQHF.

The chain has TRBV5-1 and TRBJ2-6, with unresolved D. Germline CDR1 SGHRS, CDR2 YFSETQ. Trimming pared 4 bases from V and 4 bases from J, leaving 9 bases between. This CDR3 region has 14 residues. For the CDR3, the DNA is TGCGCCAGCAGCGCCCCCTCCGGGGCCAACGTCCTGACTTTC. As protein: CASSAPSGANVLTF.

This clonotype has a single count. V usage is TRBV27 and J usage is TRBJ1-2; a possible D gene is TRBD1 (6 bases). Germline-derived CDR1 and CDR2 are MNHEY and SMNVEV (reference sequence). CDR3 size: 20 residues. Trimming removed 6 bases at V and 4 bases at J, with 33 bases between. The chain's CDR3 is CASSPNGHRDIDLPFYGYTF. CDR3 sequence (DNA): TGTGCCAGCAGCCCGAACGGACACCGGGACATTGATCTCCCATTCTATGGCTACACCTTC.